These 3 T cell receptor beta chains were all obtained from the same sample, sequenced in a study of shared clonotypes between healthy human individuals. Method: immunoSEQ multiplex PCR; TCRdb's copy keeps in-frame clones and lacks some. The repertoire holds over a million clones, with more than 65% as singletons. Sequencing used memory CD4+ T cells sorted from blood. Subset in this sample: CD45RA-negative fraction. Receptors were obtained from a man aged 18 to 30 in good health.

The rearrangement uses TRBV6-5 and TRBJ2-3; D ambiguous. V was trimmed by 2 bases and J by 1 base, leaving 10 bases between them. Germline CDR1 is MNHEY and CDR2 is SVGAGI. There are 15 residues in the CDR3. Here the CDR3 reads CASSYDFFGTDTQYF. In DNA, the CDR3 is TGTGCCAGCAGTTACGACTTCTTCGGCACAGATACGCAGTATTTT.

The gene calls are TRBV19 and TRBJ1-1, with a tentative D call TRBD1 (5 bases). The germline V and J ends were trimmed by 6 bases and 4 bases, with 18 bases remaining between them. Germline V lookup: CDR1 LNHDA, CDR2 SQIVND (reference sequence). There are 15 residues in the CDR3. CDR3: CASRLDSGSVTEAFF. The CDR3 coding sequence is TGTGCCAGTAGACTCGACAGCGGTTCGGTCACTGAAGCTTTCTTT.

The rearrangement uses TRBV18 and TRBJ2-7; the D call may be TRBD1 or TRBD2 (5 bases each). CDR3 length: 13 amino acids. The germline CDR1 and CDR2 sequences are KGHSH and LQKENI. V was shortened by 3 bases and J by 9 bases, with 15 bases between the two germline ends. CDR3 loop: CASSPMGESGQYF. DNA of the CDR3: TGTGCCAGCTCACCGATGGGGGAAAGTGGGCAGTACTTC. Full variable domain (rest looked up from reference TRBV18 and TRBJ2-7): NAGVMQNPRHLVRRRGQEARLRCSPMKGHSHVYWYRQLPEEGLKFMVYLQKENIIDESGMPKERFSAEFPKEGPSILRIQQVVRGDSAAYFCASSPMGESGQYFGPGTRLTVT.